This TCR beta chain was captured in a study of technical replicates of blood from a few donors. Clones were read by immunoSEQ multiplex PCR, and TCRdb kept only the in-frame ones, dropping some. The sample holds about 81,000 clones, 70% to 90% seen once. Losses at the gene ends were 1 base for V and 4 bases for J; bases not matched to a gene: 18. CDR3 length: 20 residues. Germline CDR1 and CDR2: SGHRS and YFSETQ. The clonotype originates from a human donor in good health. Some clones in this sample may be carry-over from other donors' samples. Input material: PBMCs. The V and J genes are TRBV5-1 and TRBJ2-2; TRBD1 agrees at 8 bases. The CDR3 region is CASSLRVPGQDLSGTGELFF. In DNA, the CDR3 is TGCGCCAGCAGCTTGCGCGTCCCGGGACAGGACCTGAGCGGCACCGGGGAGCTGTTTTTT. Supplemented by reference TRBV5-1 and TRBJ2-2, the full variable domain reads KAGVTQTPRYLIKTRGQQVTLSCSPISGHRSVSWYQQTPGQGLQFLFEYFSETQRNKGNFPGRFSGRQFSNSRSEMNVSTLELGDSALYLCASSLRVPGQDLSGTGELFFGEGSRLTVL.